The 28 T cell receptor beta chains listed next were all sequenced from one sample in a study of shared clonotypes between healthy human individuals. Profiled with immunoSEQ multiplex PCR; TCRdb holds only in-frame clones, not every one. Among about 1.5 million clones listed, approximately 98% were seen once. The specimen was naive CD4+ T cells sorted from blood. Subset given: CD45RA+ positively selected. The receptors derive from a man between 25 and 39 years old in good health.

This rearrangement joins TRBV6-1 to TRBJ2-3; D possibly matches TRBD1 or TRBD2 (5 bases each). This CDR3 spans 16 amino acids. CDR1 is MNHNS, CDR2 SASEGT, per germline. V lost 2 bases and J 4 bases, leaving 16 bases between the germline ends. The CDR3 loop reads CASSERVGGMADTQYF. Written as DNA, the CDR3 is TGTGCCAGCAGTGAAAGGGTTGGGGGAATGGCAGATACGCAGTATTTT.

This chain joins TRBV5-6 and TRBJ2-3, with 14 bases fitting TRBD2. V shed 0 bases, J shed 4 bases, and the junction held 4 bases outside the gene matches. The germline V gene has CDR1 SGHDT and CDR2 YYEEEE. The CDR3 runs to 17 residues. CDR3 bases: TGTGCCAGCAGCTTGGGACTAGCGGGAGGGCCGGCAGATACGCAGTATTTT. It specifies CASSLGLAGGPADTQYF.

This chain joins TRBV5-1 and TRBJ2-5; a possible D gene is TRBD2 (5 bases). CDR1 SGHRS and CDR2 YFSETQ come from the germline V gene. CDR3 length equals 16 residues. Trimming stripped 1 base from V and 5 bases from J, with 18 bases between. CDR3 bases: TGCGCCAGCAGCTTGTATAGTGGGTCAGAGGGCGAGACCCAGTACTTC. Translated: CASSLYSGSEGETQYF.

The chain has TRBV7-9 and TRBJ1-2, with D maybe TRBD1 (6 bases). The CDR3 runs to 14 residues. The germline gives CDR1 SEHNR, CDR2 FQNEAQ (reference sequence). V lost 2 bases, J lost 4 bases, and 11 bases lay in between. In DNA form, the CDR3 reads TGTGCCAGCAGCTTACCCGGACAGACCTATGGCTACACCTTC. Encoded protein: CASSLPGQTYGYTF.

V is TRBV5-1 and J is TRBJ2-2; the D is unclear. Per germline, CDR1 SGHRS and CDR2 YFSETQ. The CDR3 contains 14 residues. The V end was cut by 2 bases, the J end by 5 bases, with 10 bases between. The CDR3 spells CASSFQDATGELFF. The CDR3 DNA sequence: TGCGCCAGCAGCTTCCAAGACGCTACCGGGGAGCTGTTTTTT.

V gene TRBV10-3 combines with J gene TRBJ1-2, with D hard to call. The CDR3 spans 13 residues. Germline V gene sequence: CDR1 ENHRY, CDR2 SYGVKD. The V end lost 0 bases, the J end lost 8 bases, and 10 bases lay between the germline ends. For the CDR3, the DNA is TGTGCCATCAGTGAGTCGACGTGGAACGGCTACACCTTC. Translating it yields CAISESTWNGYTF.

J is TRBJ2-7 and V is TRBV7-2; no firm D call. CDR3 length: 13 amino acids. CDR1 is SGHTA, CDR2 FQGNSA, per germline. Trimming shortened V by 2 bases and J by 3 bases, and 8 bases separated the two germline ends. As DNA, the CDR3 is TGTGCCAGCAGCTTACCCGTTATCTACGAGCAGTACTTC. Its protein is CASSLPVIYEQYF.

This rearrangement joins TRBV29-1 to TRBJ2-3; 7 bases agree with TRBD2. The CDR3 spans 13 residues. Germline CDR1 and CDR2: SQVTM and ANQGSEA. V trimming: 8 bases; J trimming: 1 base; junction bases outside the gene matches: 6. The DNA for the CDR3 is TGCAGCCTTATAGCGGGTGGCACAGATACGCAGTATTTT. Translated: CSLIAGGTDTQYF.

The genes are TRBV28 and TRBJ2-7, with 7 bases aligning to TRBD1. This CDR3 comprises 13 residues. J was trimmed by 2 bases and V by 5 bases; bases with no gene match: 3. Germline CDR1 is MDHEN and CDR2 is SYDVKM. CDR3 loop: CASSIGTAYEQYF. Written as DNA, the CDR3 is TGTGCCAGCAGTATTGGGACAGCCTACGAGCAGTACTTC.

A note on this clone: This same CDR3 is encoded by further DNA sequences in the sample. This sequence joins TRBV5-1 and TRBJ1-1, with 9 bases fitting TRBD1. Trimming took 3 bases from V and 4 from J; bases not matched to a gene: 4. The CDR3 sequence is 14 residues long. CDR1 is SGHRS, CDR2 YFSETQ, per germline. The CDR3 spells CASSSQGALTEAFF. DNA for the CDR3: TGCGCCAGCAGCTCACAGGGGGCGCTCACTGAAGCTTTCTTT. Full variable domain (missing parts from reference TRBV5-1 and TRBJ1-1): KAGVTQTPRYLIKTRGQQVTLSCSPISGHRSVSWYQQTPGQGLQFLFEYFSETQRNKGNFPGRFSGRQFSNSRSEMNVSTLELGDSALYLCASSSQGALTEAFFGQGTRLTVV.

This chain uses TRBV28 with TRBJ2-7; 9 positions match TRBD1. The CDR3 is 15 amino acids. J was trimmed by 4 bases and V by 3 bases; bases with no gene match: 7. CDR1 is MDHEN, CDR2 SYDVKM, per germline. CDR3 in amino acids: CASSFSQGARYEQYF. DNA of the CDR3: TGTGCCAGCAGTTTTTCACAGGGGGCCAGGTACGAGCAGTACTTC.

V is TRBV6-1 and J is TRBJ1-3, with D possibly TRBD1 on 6 matching bases. The CDR3 has 19 residues. Germline V lookup: CDR1 MNHNS, CDR2 SASEGT. V lost 0 bases and J lost 3, with 21 bases in between. CDR3 residues: CASSEALGRGGFSGNTIYF. CDR3 DNA: TGTGCCAGCAGTGAAGCGCTTGGTAGAGGGGGATTCAGTGGAAACACCATATATTTT.

The chain carries TRBV19 and TRBJ1-1, with 7 bases identical to TRBD1. The CDR3 runs to 16 residues. The V and J ends lost 6 bases and 3 bases, in that order; junction bases with no gene match: 13. Germline CDR1 LNHDA, CDR2 SQIVND (reference sequence). The CDR3 DNA sequence: TGTGCCAGTAGCCCCGATACCGGGACAGTCGACACTGAAGCTTTCTTT. Its protein is CASSPDTGTVDTEAFF.

The V and J genes are TRBV29-1 and TRBJ2-3; D remains unclear. The V gene's germline CDR1 is SQVTM and CDR2 ANQGSEA. Trimming left V 5 bases short and J 1 base short, with 16 bases between. The CDR3 spans 15 residues. The CDR3 sequence: CSVKGGVRGTDTQYF. CDR3 coding DNA: TGCAGCGTTAAGGGCGGAGTACGAGGCACAGATACGCAGTATTTT.

The V and J genes are TRBV12-5 and TRBJ2-3; D might be TRBD2 (5 bases). V was pared by 3 bases and J by 0 bases, with 7 bases between. In germline, CDR1 is LGHNT, CDR2 FRNRAP. The CDR3 has 14 residues. CDR3 nucleotides: TGTGCTAGTGGTTTCGGGATGAGCACAGATACGCAGTATTTT. It translates to CASGFGMSTDTQYF. Complete variable domain (other parts from reference TRBV12-5 and TRBJ2-3): DARVTQTPRHKVTEMGQEVTMRCQPILGHNTVFWYRQTMMQGLELLAYFRNRAPLDDSGMPKDRFSAEMPDATLATLKIQPSEPRDSAVYFCASGFGMSTDTQYFGPGTRLTVL.

The genes are TRBV27 and TRBJ1-1; D is unclear. In germline, CDR1 is MNHEY, CDR2 SMNVEV (reference sequence). The CDR3 loop spans 14 amino acids. V lost 4 bases and J lost 1, with 10 bases in between. This CDR3 reads CASSSGWANTEAFF. Here the CDR3 DNA reads TGTGCCAGCAGTTCCGGTTGGGCGAACACTGAAGCTTTCTTT.

The V and J genes are TRBV13 and TRBJ2-1; a possible D gene is TRBD2 (6 bases). CDR1 and CDR2 (germline): PRHDT, FYEKMQ (reference sequence). Trimming took 3 bases from V and 5 from J, leaving 8 bases between them. The CDR3 covers 13 residues. The CDR3 spells CASSLTGDNEQFF. CDR3 nucleotides: TGTGCCAGCAGCTTGACGGGGGACAATGAGCAGTTCTTC.

The chain links TRBV11-2 to TRBJ2-7; no firm D call. The germline CDR1 and CDR2 sequences are SGHAT and FQNNGV. V dropped 4 bases and J dropped 3 bases, with 16 bases sitting between them. This CDR3 region has 15 residues. CDR3 in DNA: TGTGCCAGCAGCTCCTTTCCTCCCATGAGCTACGAGCAGTACTTC. Amino acids: CASSSFPPMSYEQYF. The variable domain in full, completed from reference TRBV11-2 and TRBJ2-7, reads EAGVAQSPRYKIIEKRQSVAFWCNPISGHATLYWYQQILGQGPKLLIQFQNNGVVDDSQLPKDRFSAERLKGVDSTLKIQPAKLEDSAVYLCASSSFPPMSYEQYFGPGTRLTVT.

The chain links TRBV4-3 to TRBJ1-1; 7 bases fit TRBD1. The CDR3 sequence is 16 residues long. CDR1 and CDR2 (germline): LGHNA, YSLEER. V was pared by 1 base and J by 6 bases, with 11 bases of the junction left unmatched. For the CDR3, the DNA is TGCGCCAGCAGCCAAGCCTCAGACAGGGACTACGCTGAAGCTTTCTTT. Translating it yields CASSQASDRDYAEAFF.

This clone was seen just once. The chain has TRBV7-2 and TRBJ2-3; D remains unclear. This CDR3 is built from 15 residues. CDR1 SGHTA and CDR2 FQGNSA come from the germline V gene. Trimming removed 3 bases from V and 3 bases from J, with 13 bases in between. The CDR3 spells CASSFITRTTDTQYF. CDR3 nucleotides: TGTGCCAGCAGCTTCATCACACGGACGACAGATACGCAGTATTTT.

The gene calls are TRBV27 and TRBJ1-1; the D gene is possibly TRBD1 (5 bases). V was clipped by 6 bases and J by 4 bases, with 15 bases between them. CDR1 and CDR2 (germline): MNHEY, SMNVEV (reference sequence). CDR3 size: 14 residues. Here the CDR3 DNA reads TGTGCCAGCAGAAGGACATCTGGGCGCACTGAAGCTTTCTTT. Translated, it gives CASRRTSGRTEAFF.

The V and J genes are TRBV27 and TRBJ1-1, with TRBD1 as a possible D gene (5 bases). This CDR3 comprises 13 residues. Germline V CDR1 and CDR2: MNHEY, SMNVEV (reference sequence). V lost 2 bases to trimming and J lost 5 bases, with 9 bases between them. Here the CDR3 reads CASSLEGRTEAFF. The DNA for the CDR3 is TGTGCCAGCAGTTTAGAGGGGAGAACTGAAGCTTTCTTT.

V and J are TRBV18 and TRBJ2-7, with 11 positions matching TRBD2. The V gene end was trimmed by 4 bases and the J gene end by 6 bases; junction bases not matched to a gene: 8. Germline V gives CDR1 KGHSH, CDR2 LQKENI. The CDR3 sequence is 15 residues long. CDR3 region: CASSLGLAVPSEQYF. CDR3 nucleotides: TGTGCCAGCTCACTGGGACTAGCGGTTCCTAGCGAGCAGTACTTC.

V is TRBV11-2 and J is TRBJ1-4; 9 bases map to TRBD1. J lost 8 bases, V lost 5 bases, and 6 bases had no gene match. In germline, CDR1 is SGHAT, CDR2 FQNNGV. The CDR3 is 14 residues long. CDR3 coding DNA: TGTGCCAGCAGCCAGGACAGGGGTGGAGAAAAACTGTTTTTT. This translates into CASSQDRGGEKLFF.

V and J are TRBV4-1 and TRBJ2-5; 13 bases agree with TRBD2. CDR1 and CDR2 (germline): MGHRA, YSYEKL. The CDR3 extends over 16 amino acids. V shed 3 bases, J shed 5 bases, and the junction held 6 bases outside the gene matches. The CDR3 region is CASSHRTSGRHETQYF. CDR3 nucleotide sequence: TGCGCCAGCAGCCACAGGACTAGCGGGAGACATGAGACCCAGTACTTC.

Remarks on this clone: This CDR3 is also generated by other DNA sequences in the sample. The genes are TRBV28 and TRBJ1-5, with D unresolved. The CDR3 has 13 amino acids. The germline V and J ends were trimmed by 9 bases and 2 bases, with 11 bases remaining between them. Germline V gives CDR1 MDHEN, CDR2 SYDVKM. Here the CDR3 reads CASSLLGNQPQHF. The CDR3 bases are TGTGCCAGTTCGCTGTTAGGCAATCAGCCCCAGCATTTT.

V gene TRBV14 combines with J gene TRBJ2-3; D ambiguous. Per germline, CDR1 SGHDN and CDR2 FVKESK. Trimming removed 1 base from V and 8 bases from J, with 7 bases in between. The CDR3 is made up of 12 amino acids. CDR3 coding DNA: TGTGCCAGCAGCCAAGGCCCTCCTACGCAGTATTTT. Translating it yields CASSQGPPTQYF.

The chain combines TRBV21-1 with TRBJ2-1; TRBD2 is taken as the D call from the table, unchecked against the DNA. TRBV21-1 is deemed a pseudogene. This CDR3 is built from 20 residues. Here the CDR3 DNA reads TGTGCCAGCAGCTCTCGGACTAGCGGGAGGCGACAAGGGGGTTACAATGAGCAGTTCTTC. Protein product: CASSSRTSGRRQGGYNEQFF.